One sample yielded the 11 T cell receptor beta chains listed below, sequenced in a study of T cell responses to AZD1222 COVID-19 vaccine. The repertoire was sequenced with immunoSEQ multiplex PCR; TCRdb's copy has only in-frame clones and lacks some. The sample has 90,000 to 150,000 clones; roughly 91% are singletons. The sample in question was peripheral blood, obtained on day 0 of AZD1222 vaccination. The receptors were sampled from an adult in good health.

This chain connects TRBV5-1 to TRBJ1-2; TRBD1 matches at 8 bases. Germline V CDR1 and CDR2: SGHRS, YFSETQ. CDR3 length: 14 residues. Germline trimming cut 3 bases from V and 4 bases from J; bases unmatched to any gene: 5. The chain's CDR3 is CASSWGTGSYGYTF. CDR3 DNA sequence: TGCGCCAGCAGCTGGGGGACAGGTTCCTATGGCTACACCTTC.

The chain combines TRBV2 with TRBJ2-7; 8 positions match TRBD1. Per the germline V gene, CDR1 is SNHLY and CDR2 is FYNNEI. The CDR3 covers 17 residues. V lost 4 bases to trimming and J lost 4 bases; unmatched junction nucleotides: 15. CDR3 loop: CASSASAGGRGGYEQYF. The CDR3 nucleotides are TGTGCCAGCAGTGCCTCGGCAGGGGGCCGTGGAGGGTACGAGCAGTACTTC.

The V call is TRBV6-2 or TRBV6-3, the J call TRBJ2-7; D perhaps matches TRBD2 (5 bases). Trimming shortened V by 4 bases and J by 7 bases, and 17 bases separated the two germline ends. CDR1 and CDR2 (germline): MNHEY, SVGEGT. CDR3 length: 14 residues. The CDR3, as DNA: TGTGCCAGCAGTTTCGGACTGGTTTTGGGGGAGCAGTACTTC. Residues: CASSFGLVLGEQYF.

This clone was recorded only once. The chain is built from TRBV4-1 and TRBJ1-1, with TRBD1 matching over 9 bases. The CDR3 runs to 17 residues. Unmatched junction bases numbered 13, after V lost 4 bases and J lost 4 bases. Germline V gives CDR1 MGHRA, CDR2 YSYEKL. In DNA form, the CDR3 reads TGCGCCAGCAGCCCCCGTGTCCCGGGACAGGGTTTCACTGAAGCTTTCTTT. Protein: CASSPRVPGQGFTEAFF.

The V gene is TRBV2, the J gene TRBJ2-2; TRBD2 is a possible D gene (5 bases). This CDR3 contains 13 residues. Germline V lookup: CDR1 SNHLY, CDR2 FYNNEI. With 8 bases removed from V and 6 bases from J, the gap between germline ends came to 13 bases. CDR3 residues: CASVLAISGELFF. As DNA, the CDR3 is TGTGCCAGCGTCTTAGCGATTTCCGGGGAGCTGTTTTTT.

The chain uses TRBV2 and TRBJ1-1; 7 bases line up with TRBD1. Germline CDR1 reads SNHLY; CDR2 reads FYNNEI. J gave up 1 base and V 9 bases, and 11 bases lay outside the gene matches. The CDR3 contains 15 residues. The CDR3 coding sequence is TGTGCCAGTCTTGAACAAGGGACAGCGAACACTGAAGCTTTCTTT. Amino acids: CASLEQGTANTEAFF.

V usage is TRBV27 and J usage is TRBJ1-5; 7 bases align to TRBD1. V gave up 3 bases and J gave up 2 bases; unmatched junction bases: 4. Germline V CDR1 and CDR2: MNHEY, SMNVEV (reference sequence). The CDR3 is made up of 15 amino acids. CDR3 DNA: TGTGCCAGCAGTTTCCGTGGGACAGGCAATCAGCCCCAGCATTTT. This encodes CASSFRGTGNQPQHF.

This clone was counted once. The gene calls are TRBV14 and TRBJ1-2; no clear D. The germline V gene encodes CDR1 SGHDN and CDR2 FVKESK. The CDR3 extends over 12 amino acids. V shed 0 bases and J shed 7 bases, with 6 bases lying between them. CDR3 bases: TGTGCCAGCAGCCAAGAGGCTGGTGGCTACACCTTC. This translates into CASSQEAGGYTF.

The CDR3 bases are TGTGCCAGCAGCCAAGGACAGGGGAGCAATCAGCCCCAGCATTTT. Amino acids: CASSQGQGSNQPQHF. V is TRBV3-1 (or the pseudogene TRBV3-2) and J is TRBJ1-5; TRBD1 agrees at 8 bases. With 1 base clipped from V and 1 base from J, the junction kept 0 bases outside the gene matches. The CDR3 runs to 15 residues. Germline CDR1 reads LGHDT; CDR2 reads YNNKEL (reference sequence).

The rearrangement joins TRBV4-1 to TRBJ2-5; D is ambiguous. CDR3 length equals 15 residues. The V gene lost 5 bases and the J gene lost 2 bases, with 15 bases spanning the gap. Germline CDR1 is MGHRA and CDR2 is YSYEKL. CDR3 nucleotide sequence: TGCGCCAGCAGCTTCCAAGGGAACCCACAAGAGACCCAGTACTTC. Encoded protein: CASSFQGNPQETQYF.

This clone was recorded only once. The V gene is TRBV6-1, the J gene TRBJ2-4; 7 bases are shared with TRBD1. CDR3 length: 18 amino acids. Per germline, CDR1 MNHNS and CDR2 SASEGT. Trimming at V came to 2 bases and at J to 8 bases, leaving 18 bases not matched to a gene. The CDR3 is CASSEPSGGGAGYYIQYF. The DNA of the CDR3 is TGTGCCAGCAGTGAACCCTCAGGGGGTGGGGCAGGTTACTACATTCAGTACTTC.